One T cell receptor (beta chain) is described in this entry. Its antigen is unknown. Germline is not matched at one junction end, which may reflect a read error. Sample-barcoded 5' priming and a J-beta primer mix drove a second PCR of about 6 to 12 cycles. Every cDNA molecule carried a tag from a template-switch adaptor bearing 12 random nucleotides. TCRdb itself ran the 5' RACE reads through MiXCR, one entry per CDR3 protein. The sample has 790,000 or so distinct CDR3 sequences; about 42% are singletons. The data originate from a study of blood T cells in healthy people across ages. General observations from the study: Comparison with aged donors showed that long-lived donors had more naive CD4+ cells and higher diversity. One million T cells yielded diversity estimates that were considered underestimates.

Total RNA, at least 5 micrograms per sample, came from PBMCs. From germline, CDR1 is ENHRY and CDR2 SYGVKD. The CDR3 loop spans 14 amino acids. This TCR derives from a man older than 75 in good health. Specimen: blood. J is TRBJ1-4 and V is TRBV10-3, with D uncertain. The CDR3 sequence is CAINESKGYEKLFF. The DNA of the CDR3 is TGTGCCATCAATGAGTCGAAAGGGTATGAAAAACTGTTTTTT.